The 20 T cell receptor beta chains presented below share a single source sample, sequenced in a study of cytomegalovirus exposure and HLA in healthy donors. With 60 Vbeta and 13 Jbeta primers, the PCR was carried out. TCRdb keeps only in-frame clones here, not all; method: immunoSEQ multiplex PCR. The sample holds roughly 200,000 clones, 70% to 75% seen once. Sequencing was performed on PBMCs. These receptors all come from a male donor in good health and CMV-seronegative.

This chain links TRBV5-8 with TRBJ2-1; 14 bases line up with TRBD2. The germline CDR1 and CDR2 sequences are SGHTS and YDEGEE. V gave up 0 bases and J gave up 3 bases; unmatched junction bases: 8. The CDR3 has 19 amino acids. Here the CDR3 DNA reads TGTGCCAGCAGCTTGGCCAGACTAGCGGGAGGGCCCGTCTACAATGAGCAGTTCTTC. Protein sequence: CASSLARLAGGPVYNEQFF.

This clone was seen only a few times. The rearrangement joins TRBV5-5 to TRBJ2-1; TRBD2 matches at 9 bases. Trimming cost V 2 bases and J 3 bases; bases outside gene matches: 3. Per the germline V gene, CDR1 is SGHKS and CDR2 is YYEKEE (reference sequence). The CDR3 loop spans 15 amino acids. CDR3 in DNA: TGTGCCAGCAGCTTACGACTAGCGGTCTACAATGAGCAGTTCTTC. Its protein product is CASSLRLAVYNEQFF.

This clone was seen only once. The V and J genes are TRBV27 and TRBJ2-3, with TRBD2 as a possible D gene (6 bases). CDR1 is MNHEY, CDR2 SMNVEV, per germline (reference sequence). The V and J ends lost 0 bases and 4 bases respectively, with 8 bases between them. This CDR3 contains 14 residues. The CDR3 loop reads CASSLSEGSDTQYF. The CDR3 DNA reads TGTGCCAGCAGTTTATCGGAGGGATCAGATACGCAGTATTTT.

A few counts support this clone. The V call is TRBV19, the J call TRBJ1-2; possibly TRBD1 for D (6 bases). V shed 1 base and J shed 5 bases, with 14 bases lying between them. Germline values: CDR1 LNHDA, CDR2 SQIVND (reference sequence). CDR3 length: 15 residues. The CDR3 DNA sequence: TGTGCCAGTAGTATAGCCGTGACAGGACCGTATGGCTACACCTTC. Its protein is CASSIAVTGPYGYTF. Supplemented by reference TRBV19 and TRBJ1-2, the full variable domain reads DGGITQSPKYLFRKEGQNVTLSCEQNLNHDAMYWYRQDPGQGLRLIYYSQIVNDFQKGDIAEGYSVSREKKESFPLTVTSAQKNPTAFYLCASSIAVTGPYGYTFGSGTRLTVV.

This chain joins TRBV30 and TRBJ1-1; 8 bases line up with TRBD1. Trimming at V came to 3 bases and at J to 1 base, leaving 7 bases not matched to a gene. CDR3 length equals 15 residues. Germline V lookup: CDR1 GTSNPN, CDR2 SVGIG (reference sequence). The CDR3 loop is CAWRKRGQENTEAFF. The CDR3 coding sequence is TGTGCCTGGAGAAAACGGGGACAGGAGAACACTGAAGCTTTCTTT.

This chain uses TRBV11-3 with TRBJ1-6; no definite D call. The CDR3 has 12 residues. In germline, CDR1 is SGHNT, CDR2 YENEEA. Trimming took 5 bases from V and 8 from J, leaving 7 bases between them. CDR3 sequence reads: CASSRGDSPLHF. In nucleotides, the CDR3 is TGTGCCAGCAGCCGGGGTGATTCACCCCTCCACTTT.

The chain has TRBV4-1 and TRBJ2-3; 11 positions agree with TRBD2. V was pared by 2 bases and J by 4 bases, with 5 bases of the junction left unmatched. The CDR3 loop spans 16 amino acids. Germline V gene sequence: CDR1 MGHRA, CDR2 YSYEKL. CDR3: CASSQTSGGEADTQYF. The CDR3 coding sequence is TGCGCCAGCAGCCAAACTAGCGGGGGAGAGGCAGATACGCAGTATTTT.

This chain joins TRBV19 and TRBJ2-1, with 8 bases aligning to TRBD1. Trimming took 5 bases from V and 6 from J; bases not matched to a gene: 6. CDR3 length equals 14 residues. In germline, CDR1 is LNHDA, CDR2 SQIVND (reference sequence). CDR3 amino acids: CASSWEDRVNEQFF. The CDR3 coding sequence is TGTGCCAGTAGTTGGGAGGACAGGGTCAATGAGCAGTTCTTC.

The rearrangement uses TRBV7-2 and TRBJ2-7, with TRBD2 matching 10 bases. The CDR3 sequence is 17 residues long. Germline V gene sequence: CDR1 SGHTA, CDR2 FQGNSA. Trimming at V came to 3 bases and at J to 0 bases, leaving 8 bases not matched to a gene. The CDR3 nucleotides are TGTGCCAGCAGCTTCCGGGGTAGCGGGAGGTTCTCCTACGAGCAGTACTTC. Its translation is CASSFRGSGRFSYEQYF.

The V and J genes are TRBV5-6 and TRBJ1-2; D gene uncertain. CDR3 length: 16 residues. Per the germline V gene, CDR1 is SGHDT and CDR2 is YYEEEE. V lost 2 bases and J 3 bases, leaving 17 bases between the germline ends. CDR3 nucleotides: TGTGCCAGCAGCTTTCCAGGTCTACCCCCCCACTATGGCTACACCTTC. Translation: CASSFPGLPPHYGYTF.

The V gene is TRBV28, the J gene TRBJ2-6; tentative D call: TRBD1 (6 bases). CDR1 is MDHEN and CDR2 is SYDVKM in the germline V gene. V dropped 7 bases and J dropped 4 bases, with 11 bases sitting between them. CDR3 length equals 14 residues. The CDR3: CASMQGPGANVLTF. In nucleotides, the CDR3 is TGTGCCAGCATGCAGGGGCCCGGGGCCAACGTCCTGACTTTC.

J is TRBJ1-6 and V is TRBV6-5, with D possibly TRBD1 on 5 matching bases. The V and J ends lost 0 bases and 8 bases respectively, with 11 bases between them. Germline V gene data show CDR1 as MNHEY and CDR2 as SVGAGI. CDR3 length: 15 residues. CDR3 nucleotide sequence: TGTGCCAGCAGTTACTCGTCTCAGGGTGATTCACCCCTCCACTTT. Translating it yields CASSYSSQGDSPLHF.

This clone has only a few counts. This sequence joins TRBV7-9 and TRBJ1-2; no clear D. The CDR3 consists of 13 residues. Trimming took 4 bases from V and 2 from J, leaving 8 bases between them. The germline V gene has CDR1 SEHNR and CDR2 FQNEAQ (reference sequence). CDR3 coding DNA: TGTGCCAGCAGCTCGGGATCCAACTATGGCTACACCTTC. As protein: CASSSGSNYGYTF.

The chain links TRBV6-5 to TRBJ1-1; TRBD1 agrees at 8 bases. The CDR3 runs 12 residues. With V trimmed by 4 bases and J by 11 bases, 6 bases remained unmatched. Germline lookup yields CDR1 MNHEY and CDR2 SVGAGI. The CDR3 bases are TGTGCCAGCAGTTTCGGACAGGGAGACGCTTTCTTT. Residues: CASSFGQGDAFF.

In DNA form, the CDR3 reads TGTGCCAGCTCACCAGCAGGGCGCGGTCAGCCCCAGCATTTT. Translating gives CASSPAGRGQPQHF. The chain has TRBV18 and TRBJ1-5; tentative D call: TRBD1 (5 bases). The CDR3 sequence is 14 residues long. V was clipped by 2 bases and J by 6 bases, with 11 bases between them. The germline V gene has CDR1 KGHSH and CDR2 LQKENI.

The chain is built from TRBV4-1 and TRBJ1-3; D might be TRBD1 (5 bases). CDR3 length: 15 residues. The germline CDR1 and CDR2 sequences are MGHRA and YSYEKL. V shed 1 base and J shed 2 bases, with 9 bases lying between them. CDR3 sequence (DNA): TGCGCCAGCAGCCAAGTAGGGGTACCTGGAAACACCATATATTTT. Translating gives CASSQVGVPGNTIYF.

The chain uses TRBV6-1 and TRBJ1-1; D is possibly TRBD1 (6 bases). The CDR3 loop spans 14 amino acids. The ends were cut back, 6 bases at V and 1 base at J, with 12 bases in the middle. In germline, CDR1 is MNHNS, CDR2 SASEGT. CDR3 residues: CASRRDTENTEAFF. The CDR3, as DNA: TGTGCCAGCAGGAGGGACACCGAGAACACTGAAGCTTTCTTT.

CDR3 sequence reads: CASRLIGGQDSNQPQHF. The CDR3 DNA is TGTGCCAGCAGACTAATAGGAGGACAGGATAGCAATCAGCCCCAGCATTTT. This chain links TRBV14 with TRBJ1-5, with 7 bases aligning to TRBD1. Germline CDR1 is SGHDN and CDR2 is FVKESK. Germline trimming cut 6 bases from V and 0 bases from J; bases unmatched to any gene: 11. This CDR3 is built from 17 residues.

This chain joins TRBV19 and TRBJ1-2; TRBD1 matches at 8 bases. The CDR3 runs 18 residues. J gave up 4 bases and V 1 base, and 14 bases lay outside the gene matches. CDR1 LNHDA and CDR2 SQIVND come from the germline V gene (reference sequence). CDR3 sequence: CASSIGSRTGLSIYGYTF. The CDR3 DNA follows: TGTGCCAGTAGTATAGGCTCCAGGACAGGGTTATCGATCTATGGCTACACCTTC.

The J gene is TRBJ1-6, the V gene TRBV6-5, with TRBD1 matching over 8 bases. The CDR3 sequence is 16 residues long. The V gene end was trimmed by 3 bases and the J gene end by 10 bases; junction bases not matched to a gene: 11. Looked up from germline, CDR1 is MNHEY and CDR2 is SVGAGI. CDR3 bases: TGTGCCAGCAGTTATAGGTTAGACAGGGGAGGCTCACCCCTCCACTTT. Its protein product is CASSYRLDRGGSPLHF.